The 25 T cell receptor beta chains below were found in one sample sequenced in a study of blood T cell repertoires in COVID-19. Only in-frame clones appear in the TCRdb table, and some are missing; sequencing was by immunoSEQ multiplex PCR. Of approximately 120,000 clones listed, over 75% are singletons. The specimen sequenced was peripheral blood. All receptors derive from a man aged 60 to 69 with acute or convalescent COVID-19.

The chain couples TRBV9 to TRBJ1-3; 7 bases match TRBD1. The trim removed 6 bases at V and 6 bases at J, leaving 12 bases unmatched. Germline V gene data show CDR1 as SGDLS and CDR2 as YYNGEE. The CDR3 runs to 15 residues. In DNA form, the CDR3 reads TGTGCCAGCACCGCCTCGGGACAGAACAAAAACACCATATATTTT. Its translation is CASTASGQNKNTIYF.

The chain combines TRBV9 with TRBJ1-5; 7 bases map to TRBD1. CDR1 and CDR2 (germline): SGDLS, YYNGEE. The V gene end was trimmed by 3 bases and the J gene end by 9 bases; junction bases not matched to a gene: 12. CDR3 length equals 15 residues. CDR3 DNA sequence: TGTGCCAGCAGCGAGACCCCGACAGGGACTGGGCCCCAGCATTTT. It codes for CASSETPTGTGPQHF.

The chain carries TRBV19 and TRBJ2-2; possible D gene TRBD2, 5 bases. V was cut by 0 bases and J by 7 bases, with 9 bases left in between. The CDR3 covers 14 residues. Germline-derived CDR1 and CDR2 are LNHDA and SQIVND (reference sequence). The CDR3 protein is CASSIDGEHGELFF. Here the CDR3 DNA reads TGTGCCAGTAGTATAGACGGGGAACACGGGGAGCTGTTTTTT.

The V call is TRBV6-5, the J call TRBJ1-5, with a weak D call TRBD1 (5 bases). The CDR3 loop spans 13 amino acids. Germline CDR1 is MNHEY and CDR2 is SVGAGI. The ends were cut back, 9 bases at V and 4 bases at J, with 13 bases in the middle. CDR3 nucleotides: TGTGCCAGTGGCGGGGGGGGAAATCAGCCCCAGCATTTT. This translates into CASGGGGNQPQHF.

This chain uses TRBV27 with TRBJ1-5; the D is unclear. Trimming pared 2 bases from V and 2 bases from J, leaving 10 bases between. Germline CDR1 and CDR2: MNHEY and SMNVEV (reference sequence). The CDR3 totals 15 residues. DNA of the CDR3: TGTGCCAGCAGTTTACTGGCAGTTGGCAATCAGCCCCAGCATTTT. The encoded protein is CASSLLAVGNQPQHF.

This clone appeared a few times. The CDR3 sequence: CASSPGTVEKLFF. The CDR3 DNA follows: TGTGCCAGCAGCCCAGGAACAGTTGAAAAACTGTTTTTT. This rearrangement joins TRBV28 to TRBJ1-4, with D hard to call. The V gene's germline CDR1 is MDHEN and CDR2 SYDVKM. This CDR3 region has 13 residues. V was shortened by 6 bases and J by 7 bases, with 12 bases between the two germline ends.

This rearrangement joins TRBV5-4 to TRBJ2-7; 8 bases map to TRBD1. The CDR3 has 14 amino acids. The germline CDR1 and CDR2 sequences are SGHNT and YYREEE (reference sequence). The V gene end was trimmed by 4 bases and the J gene end by 7 bases; junction bases not matched to a gene: 10. Written as DNA, the CDR3 is TGTGCCAGCAGCGCGGGACAGGCGAATGTGGAGCAGTACTTC. This gives the protein CASSAGQANVEQYF. Full variable domain (outside the CDR3, taken from reference TRBV5-4 and TRBJ2-7): ETGVTQSPTHLIKTRGQQVTLRCSSQSGHNTVSWYQQALGQGPQFIFQYYREEENGRGNFPPRFSGLQFPNYSSELNVNALELDDSALYLCASSAGQANVEQYFGPGTRLTVT.

The chain employs TRBV5-1 and TRBJ1-4, with a possible D match to TRBD1 (6 bases). There are 12 residues in the CDR3. The germline V and J ends were trimmed by 4 bases and 8 bases, with 9 bases remaining between them. Germline V CDR1 and CDR2: SGHRS, YFSETQ. For the CDR3, the DNA is TGCGCCAGCAGCCTGCAGGGGGAAAAACTGTTTTTT. It specifies CASSLQGEKLFF.

V is TRBV12-3 or TRBV12-4 and J is TRBJ2-2; tentatively, D is TRBD2 (6 bases). This CDR3 spans 12 amino acids. Trimming took 6 bases from V and 5 from J, leaving 7 bases between them. The CDR3 sequence: CASRSGTGELFF. The CDR3 coding sequence is TGTGCCAGCAGGAGCGGGACCGGGGAGCTGTTTTTT.

The rearrangement links TRBV28 to TRBJ1-1; D remains ambiguous. The CDR3 runs to 12 residues. Trimming removed 4 bases at V and 5 bases at J, with 8 bases between. Per germline, CDR1 MDHEN and CDR2 SYDVKM. As DNA, the CDR3 is TGTGCCAGCAGTTATCGGGGAACTGAAGCTTTCTTT. Its translation is CASSYRGTEAFF.

The count of this clone is one. V usage is TRBV5-1 and J usage is TRBJ2-5; 7 positions agree with TRBD2. This CDR3 has 14 amino acids. In germline, CDR1 is SGHRS, CDR2 YFSETQ. Germline trimming cut 6 bases from V and 1 base from J; bases unmatched to any gene: 6. This CDR3 reads CASTPGGGQETQYF. The CDR3 DNA sequence: TGCGCCAGCACCCCGGGCGGGGGCCAAGAGACCCAGTACTTC.

This clone came up once. The CDR3 protein is CASSARGLANTGELFF. DNA for the CDR3: TGTGCCAGCAGCGCCCGCGGACTAGCGAACACCGGGGAGCTGTTTTTT. The J gene is TRBJ2-2, the V gene TRBV7-9; the match to TRBD2 covers 7 bases. The CDR3 has 16 amino acids. Losses at the gene ends were 5 bases for V and 0 bases for J; bases not matched to a gene: 6. CDR1 is SEHNR and CDR2 is FQNEAQ in the germline V gene (reference sequence). The variable domain in full, completed from reference TRBV7-9 and TRBJ2-2, reads DTGVSQNPRHKITKRGQNVTFRCDPISEHNRLYWYRQTLGQGPEFLTYFQNEAQLEKSRLLSDRFSAERPKGSFSTLEIQRTEQGDSAMYLCASSARGLANTGELFFGEGSRLTVL.

CDR3 loop: CASTQQVLAGETQYF. The CDR3 DNA reads as TGTGCCAGCACCCAACAAGTACTAGCGGGAGAGACCCAGTACTTC. The V call is TRBV2, the J call TRBJ2-5, with 9 bases that match TRBD2. V trimming: 7 bases; J trimming: 4 bases; junction bases outside the gene matches: 10. The CDR3 is 15 amino acids. Germline lookup yields CDR1 SNHLY and CDR2 FYNNEI.

The chain links TRBV28 to TRBJ1-1; 8 positions match TRBD1. The CDR3 is made up of 15 amino acids. Unmatched junction bases numbered 13, after V lost 6 bases and J lost 7 bases. Germline V CDR1 and CDR2: MDHEN, SYDVKM. The CDR3 reads CASSTHRQGWGEAFF. The DNA for the CDR3 is TGTGCCAGCAGCACACACCGACAGGGGTGGGGTGAAGCTTTCTTT.

The rearrangement joins TRBV18 to TRBJ2-2, with D tentatively TRBD1 (5 bases). Per germline, CDR1 KGHSH and CDR2 LQKENI. The CDR3 spans 16 residues. Trimming took off 0 bases at V and 1 base at J, with 9 bases between the two ends. The CDR3 is CASSPPAGLNTGELFF. The CDR3 DNA reads as TGTGCCAGCTCACCACCGGCAGGGCTGAACACCGGGGAGCTGTTTTTT. Full variable domain (remainder filled in from reference TRBV18 and TRBJ2-2): NAGVMQNPRHLVRRRGQEARLRCSPMKGHSHVYWYRQLPEEGLKFMVYLQKENIIDESGMPKERFSAEFPKEGPSILRIQQVVRGDSAAYFCASSPPAGLNTGELFFGEGSRLTVL.

This clone has only one observation. The gene calls are TRBV3-1 (or the pseudogene TRBV3-2) and TRBJ2-1; 8 bases line up with TRBD2. Germline loops: CDR1 LGHDT, CDR2 YNNKEL (reference sequence). The V gene end was trimmed by 3 bases and the J gene end by 6 bases; junction bases not matched to a gene: 13. This CDR3 comprises 17 residues. CDR3 DNA: TGTGCCAGCAGCCATCCCCCCGGGACTAGAGGGGTCAATGAGCAGTTCTTC. The encoded protein is CASSHPPGTRGVNEQFF.

The gene calls are TRBV7-3 and TRBJ2-3; 13 bases agree with TRBD2. Trimming cost V 8 bases and J 2 bases; bases outside gene matches: 7. This CDR3 spans 16 amino acids. From germline, CDR1 is SGHTA and CDR2 FQGTGA. CDR3 sequence (DNA): TGTGCCAGCGGCCCCGGGACTAGCGGGGACACAGATACGCAGTATTTT. It yields the protein CASGPGTSGDTDTQYF.

The chain employs TRBV15 and TRBJ2-3; TRBD1 is a possible D gene (6 bases). Looked up from germline, CDR1 is LNHNV and CDR2 is YYDKDF (reference sequence). V dropped 1 base and J dropped 0 bases, with 11 bases sitting between them. The CDR3 is 16 amino acids. CDR3 sequence (DNA): TGTGCCACCAGCAGAGCGGGACAAGTTAGCACAGATACGCAGTATTTT. Translating it yields CATSRAGQVSTDTQYF.

V and J are TRBV30 and TRBJ2-7; 8 bases match TRBD2. Germline CDR1 reads GTSNPN; CDR2 reads SVGIG (reference sequence). V was pared by 5 bases and J by 10 bases, with 7 bases of the junction left unmatched. The CDR3 has 11 amino acids. CDR3 loop: CAWGSSGYQYF. In DNA, the CDR3 is TGTGCCTGGGGGTCTAGCGGGTACCAGTACTTC.

In its sample, this clone was seen once. This sequence joins TRBV5-8 and TRBJ1-2, with unresolved D. Germline loops: CDR1 SGHTS, CDR2 YDEGEE. CDR3 length: 14 amino acids. The germline V and J ends were trimmed by 3 bases and 3 bases, with 12 bases remaining between them. CDR3 in amino acids: CASSSGEWDYGYTF. The CDR3 nucleotides read TGTGCCAGCAGCTCTGGGGAGTGGGACTATGGCTACACCTTC.

This chain joins TRBV27 and TRBJ2-7, with TRBD2 matching over 8 bases. In germline, CDR1 is MNHEY, CDR2 SMNVEV (reference sequence). The CDR3 is made up of 13 amino acids. Germline trimming cut 3 bases from V and 7 bases from J; bases unmatched to any gene: 5. CDR3 coding DNA: TGTGCCAGCAGTTTGGTTCGGGAGGGAGAGCAGTACTTC. It encodes CASSLVREGEQYF.

The CDR3 DNA reads as TGTGCCACCGGCCTTCGGGCAACTAATGAAAAACTGTTTTTT. Protein sequence: CATGLRATNEKLFF. The chain recombines TRBV15 with TRBJ1-4; no reliable D call. Trimming cost V 8 bases and J 0 bases, with 10 bases left between them. There are 14 residues in the CDR3. From germline, CDR1 is LNHNV and CDR2 YYDKDF (reference sequence).

The V call is TRBV6-1, the J call TRBJ2-3, with 9 positions matching TRBD1. This CDR3 is 16 amino acids long. Trimming took 4 bases from V and 3 from J; bases not matched to a gene: 8. CDR1 and CDR2 (germline): MNHNS, SASEGT. The CDR3 sequence is CASSGGTGRVTDTQYF. The CDR3 DNA is TGTGCCAGCAGTGGAGGGACAGGGCGTGTGACAGATACGCAGTATTTT.

The chain has TRBV6-1 and TRBJ1-5, with a weak D call TRBD1 (5 bases). The CDR3 totals 16 residues. Trimming took off 0 bases at V and 4 bases at J, with 13 bases between the two ends. The germline V gene encodes CDR1 MNHNS and CDR2 SASEGT. The CDR3: CASSEAFRRGNQPQHF. CDR3 nucleotides: TGTGCCAGCAGTGAAGCCTTTCGACGGGGGAATCAGCCCCAGCATTTT.

J is TRBJ2-5 and V is TRBV28, with D unclear. Germline assignment: CDR1 MDHEN and CDR2 SYDVKM. The germline V and J ends were trimmed by 2 bases and 2 bases, with 6 bases remaining between them. The CDR3 has 13 amino acids. The CDR3: CASSLVDQETQYF. DNA for the CDR3: TGTGCCAGCAGTTTAGTAGATCAAGAGACCCAGTACTTC.